Listed below are T cell receptor beta chains from one sample, sequenced in a study of cytomegalovirus exposure and HLA in healthy donors. Repertoires were generated with immunoSEQ multiplex PCR, while TCRdb's copy carries only in-frame clones and drops some. Of around 150,000 clones in the sample, 75% to 85% were seen once. What was sequenced was PBMCs. These receptor sequences come from a human donor in good health. CDR3s include the opening cysteine and the closing phenylalanine or tryptophan. A D gene is named only where the DNA matches it firmly. Size is omitted from some rows. Given values are once, few, many or a class for expanded clones.

d_call,v_call,j_call,clone_size,cdr3_aa,cdr3_nt
TRBD1,TRBV5-1,TRBJ2-2,.,CASTAGTGDTTGELFF,TGCGCCAGCACTGCCGGGACAGGGGATACCACCGGGGAGCTGTTTTTT
.,TRBV6-7,TRBJ1-5,once,CASSYSLWPQHF,TGTGCCAGCAGTTACTCCTTGTGGCCCCAGCATTTT
.,TRBV5-5,TRBJ1-1,few,CASSWTVNTEAFF,TGTGCCAGCAGCTGGACAGTGAACACTGAAGCTTTCTTT
.,TRBV5-1,TRBJ1-1,few,CASSWAENTEAFF,TGCGCCAGCAGCTGGGCAGAGAACACTGAAGCTTTCTTT
.,TRBV5-1,TRBJ2-2,.,CASSPPVRDTNTGELFF,TGCGCCAGCAGCCCCCCCGTGAGAGACACGAACACCGGGGAGCTGTTTTTT
TRBD2,TRBV6-1,TRBJ2-2,few,CASSVISGRGTGELFF,TGTGCCAGCAGTGTTATTAGCGGGAGAGGCACCGGGGAGCTGTTTTTT
TRBD2,TRBV5-4,TRBJ2-1,.,CASSLGTSGYNEQFF,TGTGCCAGCAGCTTAGGGACTAGCGGCTACAATGAGCAGTTCTTC
.,TRBV5-1,TRBJ2-1,.,CASSSTTDGNNEQFF,TGCGCCAGCAGCTCGACTACCGACGGTAACAATGAGCAGTTCTTC
.,TRBV4-3,TRBJ2-7,.,CASSQEFRTHEQYF,TGCGCCAGCAGCCAAGAATTCAGGACTCACGAGCAGTACTTC
TRBD2,TRBV5-1,TRBJ2-7,.,CASSLRLAGQKSYEQYF,TGCGCCAGCAGCTTGAGGCTAGCGGGACAAAAGTCCTACGAGCAGTACTTC
.,TRBV6-5,TRBJ2-5,.,CASSYGAETQYF,TGTGCCAGCAGTTACGGAGCGGAGACCCAGTACTTC
.,TRBV5-8,TRBJ2-3,.,CASRLRGTSTDTQYF,TGTGCCAGCCGACTTCGGGGAACTAGCACAGATACGCAGTATTTT
.,TRBV7-9,TRBJ1-5,few,CASSEITSNQPQHF,TGTGCCAGCAGCGAGATTACTTCCAATCAGCCCCAGCATTTT
.,TRBV27,TRBJ2-7,.,CASSSTYPTLPYF,TGTGCCAGCAGCTCAACCTATCCAACCCTCCCGTACTTC
TRBD1,TRBV2,TRBJ1-6,once,CASLRTGGFSGSPLHF,TGTGCCAGCCTTAGAACAGGGGGTTTCTCCGGTTCACCCCTCCACTTT
TRBD2,TRBV4-1,TRBJ2-5,.,CASSHQTSGNQETQYF,TGCGCCAGCAGCCACCAGACTAGCGGGAACCAAGAGACCCAGTACTTC
.,TRBV27,TRBJ2-5,.,CASNQETQYF,TGTGCCAGTAACCAAGAGACCCAGTACTTC
.,TRBV28,TRBJ1-5,.,CASSSNNQPQHF,TGTGCCAGCAGTTCAAACAATCAGCCCCAGCATTTT
TRBD2,TRBV6-5,TRBJ2-5,.,CASSYGAGSIQETQYF,TGTGCCAGCAGTTACGGAGCGGGGTCTATTCAAGAGACCCAGTACTTC
.,TRBV15,TRBJ1-5,.,CATSRGPGRANQPQHF,TGTGCCACCAGCAGAGGTCCAGGCCGAGCCAATCAGCCCCAGCATTTT
.,TRBV14,TRBJ2-3,.,CASSRGLSTDTQYF,TGTGCCAGCAGCCGAGGACTGAGCACAGATACGCAGTATTTT
TRBD1,TRBV11-2,TRBJ1-1,few,CASSYGQGGPMNTEAFF,TGTGCCAGCAGCTATGGACAGGGGGGCCCTATGAACACTGAAGCTTTCTTT
.,TRBV7-8,TRBJ2-2,.,CASSSSWAGLTGELFF,TGTGCCAGCAGCTCCTCCTGGGCAGGTCTCACCGGGGAGCTGTTTTTT